This passage covers 13 T cell receptor beta chains from one sample sequenced in a study of regulatory T cells in long-lasting Graves disease. Both iRepertoire HTBI primers and Arm-PCR of CDR3 regions were used to build the TCR beta libraries. TCRdb re-analysed the multiplex PCR reads in MiXCR, keeping a single row per CDR3 protein. This sample has some 410,000 distinct CDR3 sequences, with less than 20% found just once. Time point: newly diagnosed GD, antithyroid drugs for less than 3 months. PBMC-derived RNA was used for the TCR library. These sequences were also reported in another study, on T cells in Graves' hyperthyroidism and ophthalmopathy.

This specimen was peripheral blood mononuclear cells (PBMCs), taken at new diagnosis, from a patient treated with antithyroid drugs. The receptor source for this set is a woman in her twenties or thirties with Graves disease.

This chain joins TRBV5-5 and TRBJ2-1; either TRBD1 or TRBD2 may supply D (5 bases each). The CDR3 spans 13 residues. Germline values: CDR1 SGHKS, CDR2 YYEKEE (reference sequence). V was pared by 1 base and J by 14 bases, with 16 bases between. This CDR3 reads CASSLMGPPGEFF. DNA of the CDR3: TGTGCCAGCAGCTTGATGGGGCCTCCCGGGGAGTTCTTC.

Only one count was recorded for this clonotype. The chain employs TRBV20-1 and TRBJ1-2, with TRBD1 as a possible D gene (5 bases). Germline V gene sequence: CDR1 DFQATT, CDR2 SNEGSKA (reference sequence). Between the trimmed V and J ends, which lost 2 bases and 8 bases, there was a span of 27 bases. The CDR3 totals 17 residues. In DNA, the CDR3 is TGCAGTGCTAGACCCCCGGAGGGGAGTTCTGCTGTCGGGGGCTACACCTTC. Amino acid sequence: CSARPPEGSSAVGGYTF.

This clonotype was observed a few times. A much larger clone lies a single base off, so this may be a read error. Since the CDR3 does not end with the conserved phenylalanine or tryptophan, this likely comes from a read error. This chain joins TRBV6-2 or TRBV6-3 and TRBJ2-7; TRBD2 might be the D (5 bases). The CDR3 consists of 14 residues. In germline, CDR1 is MNHEY, CDR2 SVGEGT. Trimming took 7 bases from V and 6 from J, leaving 19 bases between them. CDR3 in DNA: TGTGCCAGCACTTTGGCAGACGGGGTGTTCGAGCAGTACCTC. It codes for CASTLADGVFEQYL.

At least ten counts were recorded for this clonotype. The V call is TRBV5-1, the J call TRBJ2-7, with D uncertain. The CDR3 length is 15 residues. Trimming pared 0 bases from V and 3 bases from J, leaving 13 bases between. Per the germline V gene, CDR1 is SGHRS and CDR2 is YFSETQ. Here the CDR3 DNA reads TGCGCCAGCAGCTTGGGGTCAAACCGAAACTACGAGCAGTACTTC. Protein sequence: CASSLGSNRNYEQYF.

In this sample, this clonotype turned up a few times. V gene TRBV5-6 combines with J gene TRBJ1-1; no definite D call. CDR3 length: 11 residues. Per the germline V gene, CDR1 is SGHDT and CDR2 is YYEEEE. V lost 3 bases, J lost 11 bases, and 11 bases lay in between. CDR3 region: CASSSGIHAFF. CDR3 DNA sequence: TGTGCCAGCAGCTCGGGGATCCACGCTTTCTTT.

This clonotype was detected many times. The gene calls are TRBV12-3 or TRBV12-4 and TRBJ2-5; D is unresolved. The V end was cut by 4 bases, the J end by 5 bases, with 11 bases between. This CDR3 spans 13 amino acids. CDR3 bases: TGTGCCAGCAGTTCTGCACCCGGCGAGACCCAGTACTTC. This encodes CASSSAPGETQYF.

Ten or more counts support this clonotype. The chain has TRBV20-1 and TRBJ2-7; a weak D match, TRBD2 (6 bases). V lost 3 bases, J lost 6 bases, and 12 bases lay in between. The germline V gene has CDR1 DFQATT and CDR2 SNEGSKA (reference sequence). This CDR3 has 12 amino acids. The CDR3 DNA follows: TGCAGTGCTAGTGCGGAGGGTGGCGAGCAGTACTTC. It specifies CSASAEGGEQYF.

This clonotype came up a few times. The chain uses TRBV20-1 and TRBJ1-2, with D possibly being TRBD1 (5 bases). Trimming removed 3 bases from V and 4 bases from J, with 12 bases in between. CDR1 is DFQATT, CDR2 SNEGSKA, per germline (reference sequence). The CDR3 consists of 13 residues. The CDR3 DNA sequence: TGCAGTGCTAGGGGGCGGGGGAGCTATGGCTACACCTTC. Its translation: CSARGRGSYGYTF.

This clonotype has a count of ten or more. The chain has TRBV27 and TRBJ2-3, with D hard to call. Between the trimmed V and J ends, which lost 0 bases and 2 bases, there was a span of 9 bases. This CDR3 spans 15 amino acids. Germline values: CDR1 MNHEY, CDR2 SMNVEV (reference sequence). CDR3 protein: CASSLSWPHTDTQYF. CDR3 in DNA: TGTGCCAGCAGTTTATCGTGGCCCCACACAGATACGCAGTATTTT.

This clonotype was observed at least ten times. As DNA, the CDR3 is TGTGCCAGTGGACAGAACATGAACACTGAAGCTTTCTTT. It specifies CASGQNMNTEAFF. The chain has TRBV19 and TRBJ1-1; TRBD1 might be the D (6 bases). Trimming shortened V by 8 bases and J by 0 bases, and 10 bases separated the two germline ends. CDR3 length: 13 residues. From germline, CDR1 is LNHDA and CDR2 SQIVND (reference sequence). Filled out from reference TRBV19 and TRBJ1-1, the complete variable domain reads DGGITQSPKYLFRKEGQNVTLSCEQNLNHDAMYWYRQDPGQGLRLIYYSQIVNDFQKGDIAEGYSVSREKKESFPLTVTSAQKNPTAFYLCASGQNMNTEAFFGQGTRLTVV.

The table lists this clonotype with a few counts. The conserved closing phenylalanine or tryptophan is absent in this CDR3, likely reflecting a read error. The gene calls are TRBV20-1 and TRBJ2-1; 12 bases are shared with TRBD2. V shed 1 base, J shed 3 bases, and the junction held 13 bases outside the gene matches. This CDR3 has 19 amino acids. Germline CDR1 reads DFQATT; CDR2 reads SNEGSKA (reference sequence). The CDR3 is CSARGLGLAGGQNYNEQFS. The CDR3 bases are TGCAGTGCTAGAGGTCTTGGGCTAGCGGGAGGGCAAAACTACAATGAGCAGTTCTCC.

This clonotype was counted only a few times. V and J are TRBV13 and TRBJ2-2; D is unresolved. The V gene lost 2 bases and the J gene lost 7 bases, with 8 bases spanning the gap. Germline V gene sequence: CDR1 PRHDT, CDR2 FYEKMQ (reference sequence). The CDR3 covers 13 residues. The CDR3 region has the DNA TGTGCCAGCAGCTTAAGCCGGCGCGGGGAGCTGTTTTTT. As protein: CASSLSRRGELFF.

This clonotype was detected many times. This chain connects TRBV29-1 to TRBJ2-3; the D is unclear. This CDR3 region has 14 residues. The V and J ends lost 2 bases and 5 bases respectively, with 14 bases between them. Germline assignment: CDR1 SQVTM and CDR2 ANQGSEA. The CDR3 here is CSVEQGSIGDTQYF. CDR3 bases: TGCAGCGTTGAACAAGGGTCAATCGGAGATACGCAGTATTTT.